This T cell receptor beta chain was profiled in a study of blood T cell repertoires in COVID-19. The V segment lost 5 bases and the J segment 0 bases; nucleotides outside the gene matches: 8. The V gene's germline CDR1 is SGHTA and CDR2 FQGNSA. This CDR3 region has 16 residues. Data came from immunoSEQ multiplex PCR; TCRdb stores just in-frame clones and leaves some out. The table records roughly 180,000 clones, 70% to 90% of them present only once. This sequence originates from a man older than 75 with COVID-19, enrolled during active disease. What was sequenced was peripheral blood. V gene TRBV7-2 combines with J gene TRBJ2-7; TRBD1 matches 9 bases. The CDR3 DNA reads as TGTGCCAGCAGCGTCTACGGGACAGGGAACTCCTACGAGCAGTACTTC. Translated: CASSVYGTGNSYEQYF.